Below are 22 T cell receptor beta chains sequenced from a single sample in a study of CD4+ T cells in melanoma. TCRdb keeps only in-frame clones here, not all; method: immunoSEQ multiplex PCR. The sample holds 9,900 or so clones, roughly two thirds seen once. The material sequenced was cells from a culture (not recorded whether cultured in vitro). These receptors originate from a human donor with melanoma.

V gene TRBV7-9 combines with J gene TRBJ1-1; weak D call: TRBD1 (6 bases). The V gene's germline CDR1 is SEHNR and CDR2 FQNEAQ (reference sequence). The CDR3 length is 11 residues. V lost 5 bases, J lost 10 bases, and 11 bases lay in between. In nucleotides, the CDR3 is TGTGCCAGCAGCCACGGACAGAGAGCTTTCTTT. Translated, it gives CASSHGQRAFF. Looking up the rest from reference TRBV7-9 and TRBJ1-1 gives the full variable domain: DTGVSQNPRHKITKRGQNVTFRCDPISEHNRLYWYRQTLGQGPEFLTYFQNEAQLEKSRLLSDRFSAERPKGSFSTLEIQRTEQGDSAMYLCASSHGQRAFFGQGTRLTVV.

The chain is built from TRBV11-3 and TRBJ2-7; 7 nucleotides align to TRBD1. The CDR3 has 14 residues. V gave up 5 bases and J gave up 3 bases; unmatched junction bases: 7. CDR1 and CDR2 from the germline V gene are SGHNT and YENEEA. The CDR3 reads CASSPDRDDYEQYF. The DNA of the CDR3 is TGTGCCAGCAGCCCCGACAGGGACGACTACGAGCAGTACTTC.

In its sample, this clone was seen a few times. The J gene is TRBJ2-7, the V gene TRBV6-6, with TRBD1 as a possible D gene (5 bases). V was shortened by 4 bases and J by 6 bases, with 7 bases between the two germline ends. Germline V gene data show CDR1 as MNHNY and CDR2 as SVGAGI (reference sequence). This CDR3 comprises 11 residues. Here the CDR3 DNA reads TGTGCCAGCAGTTCAGGGTTCGAGCAGTACTTC. Residues: CASSSGFEQYF.

This clone was seen only a few times. The chain joins TRBV11-2 to TRBJ2-2; D gene ambiguous. The V end was cut by 5 bases, the J end by 4 bases, with 11 bases between. Germline V gives CDR1 SGHAT, CDR2 FQNNGV. This CDR3 region has 14 residues. The CDR3 sequence: CASSERAVTGELFF. CDR3 nucleotide sequence: TGTGCCAGCAGCGAACGGGCCGTCACCGGGGAGCTGTTTTTT.

The rearrangement links TRBV29-1 to TRBJ1-1; maybe TRBD1 (6 bases). The V gene's germline CDR1 is SQVTM and CDR2 ANQGSEA. This CDR3 spans 16 amino acids. V gave up 4 bases and J gave up 0 bases, with 18 bases separating them. CDR3: CSVVGGADFLNTEAFF. The DNA of the CDR3 is TGCAGCGTTGTGGGGGGGGCTGACTTCCTGAACACTGAAGCTTTCTTT.

The rearrangement links TRBV30 to TRBJ2-7; TRBD2 is a possible D gene (5 bases). This CDR3 contains 13 residues. V was cut by 3 bases and J by 4 bases, with 13 bases left in between. Germline V gene lookup returns CDR1 GTSNPN and CDR2 SVGIG (reference sequence). In DNA, the CDR3 is TGTGCCTGGAGCACCGGGATAGTATACGAGCAGTACTTC. This translates into CAWSTGIVYEQYF.

This clone was detected once. V gene TRBV6-1 combines with J gene TRBJ1-2; D unclear. Between the trimmed V and J ends, which lost 6 bases and 4 bases, there was a span of 12 bases. CDR1 and CDR2 (germline): MNHNS, SASEGT. CDR3 size: 13 residues. CDR3 nucleotides: TGTGCCAGCAGCTCCTGGGTCGGCTATGGCTACACCTTC. This codes for CASSSWVGYGYTF.

This clone showed up just a few times. The V call is TRBV4-2, the J call TRBJ1-6; D gene ambiguous. The CDR3 loop spans 16 amino acids. V lost 2 bases and J lost 7, with 15 bases in between. Germline V gives CDR1 LGHNA, CDR2 YNFKEQ. Here the CDR3 reads CASSQPQEFGNSPLHF. CDR3 coding DNA: TGTGCCAGCAGCCAACCTCAGGAGTTCGGAAATTCACCCCTCCACTTT.

This clone was seen just once. CDR3 in amino acids: CASSGTLDSEQYF. CDR3 in DNA: TGTGCCAGCAGTGGGACCCTTGATAGTGAGCAGTACTTC. The chain employs TRBV6-6 and TRBJ2-7; possibly TRBD1 or TRBD2 for D (5 bases each). V was cut by 5 bases and J by 7 bases, with 15 bases left in between. CDR1 MNHNY and CDR2 SVGAGI come from the germline V gene (reference sequence). CDR3 length: 13 amino acids.

About this clone itself: One end of the junction does not line up with germline, which may come from a read error. The chain combines TRBV10-3 with TRBJ1-2; 7 bases line up with TRBD1. Germline V lookup: CDR1 ENHRY, CDR2 SYGVKD. This CDR3 is 16 amino acids long. The CDR3 region is CASSYSKEGATYTYTF. The CDR3 DNA reads as TGTGCCAGCAGTTACTCGAAAGAGGGGGCCACCTATACATACACCTTC.

The chain uses TRBV6-6 and TRBJ1-2, with D unresolved. With 0 bases removed from V and 0 bases from J, the gap between germline ends came to 8 bases. This CDR3 region has 15 residues. CDR1 and CDR2 (germline): MNHNY, SVGAGI (reference sequence). Written as DNA, the CDR3 is TGTGCCAGCAGTTACTCGGAGGTAGCTAACTATGGCTACACCTTC. Translation: CASSYSEVANYGYTF.

The chain is built from TRBV2 and TRBJ1-1; TRBD1 matches at 7 bases. The V and J ends lost 6 bases and 0 bases, in that order; junction bases with no gene match: 10. Germline CDR1 reads SNHLY; CDR2 reads FYNNEI. This CDR3 region has 16 residues. CDR3: CASSHHRTGLNTEAFF. The DNA for the CDR3 is TGTGCCAGCAGCCACCATAGGACAGGTCTGAACACTGAAGCTTTCTTT.

The chain is built from TRBV27 and TRBJ2-1; D perhaps matches TRBD2 (6 bases). The CDR3 has 18 amino acids. CDR1 and CDR2 (germline): MNHEY, SMNVEV (reference sequence). V was clipped by 0 bases and J by 5 bases, with 20 bases between them. CDR3 DNA: TGTGCCAGCAGTTTATCAGCCTGGCTAGCGTGGAGGGACAATGAGCAGTTCTTC. Amino acid sequence: CASSLSAWLAWRDNEQFF.

V and J are TRBV18 and TRBJ1-5, with D possibly TRBD1 on 5 matching bases. Trimming removed 6 bases from V and 7 bases from J, with 13 bases in between. The CDR3 is 13 amino acids. Germline assignment: CDR1 KGHSH and CDR2 LQKENI. The CDR3 loop is CASSPDGGQPQHF. CDR3 nucleotide sequence: TGTGCCAGCTCCCCGGATGGGGGGCAGCCCCAGCATTTT.

This sequence joins TRBV29-1 and TRBJ2-5, with TRBD1 matching 7 bases. Germline V gene data show CDR1 as SQVTM and CDR2 as ANQGSEA. This CDR3 spans 16 amino acids. V dropped 6 bases and J dropped 5; count of bases not matched to a gene: 18. CDR3 nucleotides: TGCAGCGTCGCGGTTCAGGGGGTATTTCGGAGGGAGACCCAGTACTTC. Its translation is CSVAVQGVFRRETQYF.

The V gene is TRBV10-3, the J gene TRBJ2-3; 8 bases align to TRBD1. Germline assignment: CDR1 ENHRY and CDR2 SYGVKD. CDR3 length equals 13 residues. J was trimmed by 4 bases and V by 6 bases; bases with no gene match: 3. Here the CDR3 DNA reads TGTGCCATCAGCGGACAGGGTGCAGATACGCAGTATTTT. Protein sequence: CAISGQGADTQYF.

The chain is built from TRBV5-4 and TRBJ1-2, with D uncertain. The CDR3 length is 18 residues. Trimming cost V 0 bases and J 0 bases, with 18 bases left between them. Germline CDR1 reads SGHNT; CDR2 reads YYREEE (reference sequence). CDR3 coding DNA: TGTGCCAGCAGCTTGGAGATACGAACCCTGACGGCTAACTATGGCTACACCTTC. Amino acids: CASSLEIRTLTANYGYTF.

This chain joins TRBV19 and TRBJ1-2; no definite D call. Germline values: CDR1 LNHDA, CDR2 SQIVND (reference sequence). The CDR3 consists of 16 residues. V lost 6 bases to trimming and J lost 7 bases, with 24 bases between them. The CDR3 nucleotides are TGTGCCAGTAGCACTCTAACGGTCCCAGCAACGCGTGGCTACACCTTC. Protein product: CASSTLTVPATRGYTF.

This clone has more than one count but fewer than ten. This chain connects TRBV19 to TRBJ1-2; TRBD1 matches at 7 bases. CDR1 is LNHDA and CDR2 is SQIVND in the germline V gene (reference sequence). The CDR3 has 13 residues. V shed 5 bases and J 7 bases; nucleotides not matched to a gene: 7. CDR3 region: CASSPGTETGYTF. CDR3 in DNA: TGTGCCAGTAGTCCCGGGACAGAGACTGGCTACACCTTC. Full variable domain (rest looked up from reference TRBV19 and TRBJ1-2): DGGITQSPKYLFRKEGQNVTLSCEQNLNHDAMYWYRQDPGQGLRLIYYSQIVNDFQKGDIAEGYSVSREKKESFPLTVTSAQKNPTAFYLCASSPGTETGYTFGSGTRLTVV.

The chain links TRBV11-2 to TRBJ2-1; 8 bases fit TRBD2. The junction had 7 bases not matched to a gene; V was cut back by 6 bases and J by 0 bases. Germline V lookup: CDR1 SGHAT, CDR2 FQNNGV. CDR3 length equals 16 residues. The CDR3 is CASRYGAGDSYNEQFF. The CDR3 nucleotides read TGTGCCAGCAGATACGGAGCGGGGGACTCCTACAATGAGCAGTTCTTC.

This clone appeared a few times. The chain combines TRBV5-6 with TRBJ2-3; 8 positions match TRBD1. This CDR3 region has 19 residues. Germline trimming cut 0 bases from V and 0 bases from J; bases unmatched to any gene: 12. Germline V gives CDR1 SGHDT, CDR2 YYEEEE. CDR3 sequence (DNA): TGTGCCAGCAGCTTGGTTTGGCAGGGGGCCCGATCTAGCACAGATACGCAGTATTTT. It encodes CASSLVWQGARSSTDTQYF.

The V and J genes are TRBV11-2 and TRBJ1-3, with D perhaps TRBD1 (6 bases). Germline-derived CDR1 and CDR2 are SGHAT and FQNNGV. Between the trimmed V and J ends, which lost 4 bases and 5 bases, there was a span of 15 bases. This CDR3 is 15 amino acids long. The CDR3 sequence: CASSSLTGARNTIYF. CDR3 nucleotide sequence: TGTGCCAGCAGCTCCCTCACGGGGGCGAGAAACACCATATATTTT.